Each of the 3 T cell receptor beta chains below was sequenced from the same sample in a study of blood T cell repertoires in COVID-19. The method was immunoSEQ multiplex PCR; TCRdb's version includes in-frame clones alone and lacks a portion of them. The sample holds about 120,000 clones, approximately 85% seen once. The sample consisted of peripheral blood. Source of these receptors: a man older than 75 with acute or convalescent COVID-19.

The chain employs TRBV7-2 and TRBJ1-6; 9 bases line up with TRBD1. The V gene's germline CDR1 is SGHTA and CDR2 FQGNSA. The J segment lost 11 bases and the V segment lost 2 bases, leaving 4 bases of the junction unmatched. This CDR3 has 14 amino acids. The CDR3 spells CASSLWTGVTPLHF. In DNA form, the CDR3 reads TGTGCCAGCAGCTTATGGACAGGGGTGACACCCCTCCACTTT.

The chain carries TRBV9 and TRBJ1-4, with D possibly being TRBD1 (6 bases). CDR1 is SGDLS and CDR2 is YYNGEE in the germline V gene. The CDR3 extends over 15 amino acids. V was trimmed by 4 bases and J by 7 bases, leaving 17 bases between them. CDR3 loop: CASSFLGGGGEKLFF. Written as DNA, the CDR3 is TGTGCCAGCAGCTTCCTGGGAGGGGGAGGTGAAAAACTGTTTTTT.

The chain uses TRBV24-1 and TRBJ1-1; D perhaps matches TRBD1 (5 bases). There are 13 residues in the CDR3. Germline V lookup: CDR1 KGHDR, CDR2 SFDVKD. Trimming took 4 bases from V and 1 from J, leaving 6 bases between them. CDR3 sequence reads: CATSDDRNTEAFF. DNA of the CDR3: TGTGCCACCAGTGACGACAGGAACACTGAAGCTTTCTTT.